This T cell receptor delta chain emerged from a study of delta chain sequences of gamma delta T cells (dated by TCRdb to 2016 to 2017). Notes on this clone: This receptor's antigen is unknown. Base qualities are not provided; no much larger clone lies one nucleotide away.

The library was generated by PCR. For sequencing, an Illumina MiSeq was employed. For TCRdb, the public reads were processed anew by CATT, and duplicate DNA sequences were folded into one row. The sample table lists 3,000 or so delta-chain clones, roughly two thirds of them with a count of one. The top ten clones comprise 45% to 60% of the sample. For CDR1 and CDR2, the germline V gene lists GEAIGNYY and EKD. The cysteine opens and the phenylalanine closes a CDR3 of 20 amino acids. The entry retains the CDR3 DNA only, 60 bases that are in frame from base 1. Material: a tumor sample. With the J gene uncalled, the V gene is TRDV2; the DNA was not used to check the table's D call, TRDD3. The TCR originated in a human donor with breast cancer. CDR3 loop: CACDTVSSEGYRYYADLLFF. Here is the DNA: TGTGCCTGTGACACCGTGTCAAGTGAGGGATATCGGTATTACGCTGATCTCCTCTTCTTT.